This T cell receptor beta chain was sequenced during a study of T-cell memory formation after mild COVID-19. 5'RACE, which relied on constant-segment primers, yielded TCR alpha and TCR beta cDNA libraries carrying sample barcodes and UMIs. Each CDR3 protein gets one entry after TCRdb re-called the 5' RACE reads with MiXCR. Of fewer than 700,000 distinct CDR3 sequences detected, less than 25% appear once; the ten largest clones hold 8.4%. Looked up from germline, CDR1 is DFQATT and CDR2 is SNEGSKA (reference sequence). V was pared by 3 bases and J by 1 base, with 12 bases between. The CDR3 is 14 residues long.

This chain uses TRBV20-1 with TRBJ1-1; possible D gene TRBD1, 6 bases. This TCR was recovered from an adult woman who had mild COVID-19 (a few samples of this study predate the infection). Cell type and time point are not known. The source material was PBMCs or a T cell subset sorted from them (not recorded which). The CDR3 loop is CSASLPQGNTEAFF. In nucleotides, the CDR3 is TGCAGTGCTAGCCTTCCACAGGGGAACACTGAAGCTTTCTTT.